Listed below are T cell receptor beta chains from one sample, sequenced in a study of shared clonotypes between healthy human individuals. Sequencing used immunoSEQ multiplex PCR; TCRdb keeps in-frame clones, though not all of them. The table shows fewer than 1.8 million clones, with approximately 98.5% occurring only once. Sequencing was carried out using naive CD4+ T cells sorted from blood. These receptor sequences come from a man younger than 45 in good health. The conserved cysteine and the conserved F or W are not part of the CDR3 here. D genes are given only for firm matches. A clone size is listed for some rows: how often the clone was seen (once, few, many), or a class if it is expanded.

D gene	CDR3 length	V gene	J gene	clone size	CDR3 protein
.	12	TRBV28	TRBJ2-1	.	ASSLRQSYNEQF
.	10	TRBV7-9	TRBJ2-2	.	ASSLLARELF
.	12	TRBV9	TRBJ2-7	.	ASSVGGRGYEQY
.	16	TRBV6-1	TRBJ2-3	.	ASSGGRTSLPSTDTQY
TRBD1	11	TRBV5-1	TRBJ2-7	.	ASSFDRGEEQY
.	13	TRBV6-6	TRBJ2-1	.	ASSLTTISYNEQF
TRBD1	9	TRBV30	TRBJ1-1	.	AAGGYTEAF
.	13	TRBV19	TRBJ1-2	.	ASSPLRAANYGYT
TRBD2	13	TRBV14	TRBJ2-7	.	ASSQPGRGTYEQY
.	13	TRBV14	TRBJ2-1	.	ASSQLEGIWNEQF
.	11	TRBV18	TRBJ1-1	.	ASSLRGTTEAF
.	11	TRBV10-3	TRBJ1-3	.	AISPRDLDTIY
.	12	TRBV6-4	TRBJ2-7	.	ASSDWPRGYEQY
.	11	TRBV2	TRBJ2-7	once	ASQAVPLYEQY
.	11	TRBV5-6	TRBJ1-2	.	ASSLKTNYGYT
TRBD1	14	TRBV28	TRBJ1-1	.	ASSTGRGQLNTEAF
.	12	TRBV5-1	TRBJ1-1	.	ASTERQTDTEAF
.	13	TRBV7-8	TRBJ2-1	.	ASSLARGFYNEQF
.	15	TRBV5-5	TRBJ1-5	.	ASSSARGRDSNQPQH
.	12	TRBV18	TRBJ2-3	.	ASSKSGAGDTQY
.	14	TRBV9	TRBJ2-4	.	ASSEGPTISYDLQY
.	13	TRBV29-1	TRBJ1-1	.	SVHGGKARNTEAF
TRBD2	12	TRBV6-5	TRBJ2-7	.	ASSYAGGVDEQY
TRBD2	15	TRBV4-3	TRBJ2-2	.	ASSQERQGGYTGELF
.	10	TRBV6-1	TRBJ2-3	.	ATTPRVDTQY
TRBD2	13	TRBV11-2	TRBJ2-1	.	ASRPGLAGENEQF